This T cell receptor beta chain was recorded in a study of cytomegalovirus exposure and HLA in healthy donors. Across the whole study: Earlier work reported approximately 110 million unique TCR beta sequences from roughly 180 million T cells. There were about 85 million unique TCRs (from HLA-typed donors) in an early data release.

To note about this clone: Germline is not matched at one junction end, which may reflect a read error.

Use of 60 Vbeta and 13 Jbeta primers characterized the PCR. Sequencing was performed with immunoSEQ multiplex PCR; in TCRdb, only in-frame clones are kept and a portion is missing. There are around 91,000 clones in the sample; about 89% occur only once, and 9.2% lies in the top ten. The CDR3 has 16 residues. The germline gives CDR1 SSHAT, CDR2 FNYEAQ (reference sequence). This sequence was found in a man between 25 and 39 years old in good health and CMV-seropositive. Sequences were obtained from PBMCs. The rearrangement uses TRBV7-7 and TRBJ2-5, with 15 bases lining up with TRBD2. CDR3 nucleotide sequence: TGTGCTAGCAGCCAAGGACTAGCGGGAGGGCAAGAGACCCAGTACTTC. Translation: CASSQGLAGGQETQYF.